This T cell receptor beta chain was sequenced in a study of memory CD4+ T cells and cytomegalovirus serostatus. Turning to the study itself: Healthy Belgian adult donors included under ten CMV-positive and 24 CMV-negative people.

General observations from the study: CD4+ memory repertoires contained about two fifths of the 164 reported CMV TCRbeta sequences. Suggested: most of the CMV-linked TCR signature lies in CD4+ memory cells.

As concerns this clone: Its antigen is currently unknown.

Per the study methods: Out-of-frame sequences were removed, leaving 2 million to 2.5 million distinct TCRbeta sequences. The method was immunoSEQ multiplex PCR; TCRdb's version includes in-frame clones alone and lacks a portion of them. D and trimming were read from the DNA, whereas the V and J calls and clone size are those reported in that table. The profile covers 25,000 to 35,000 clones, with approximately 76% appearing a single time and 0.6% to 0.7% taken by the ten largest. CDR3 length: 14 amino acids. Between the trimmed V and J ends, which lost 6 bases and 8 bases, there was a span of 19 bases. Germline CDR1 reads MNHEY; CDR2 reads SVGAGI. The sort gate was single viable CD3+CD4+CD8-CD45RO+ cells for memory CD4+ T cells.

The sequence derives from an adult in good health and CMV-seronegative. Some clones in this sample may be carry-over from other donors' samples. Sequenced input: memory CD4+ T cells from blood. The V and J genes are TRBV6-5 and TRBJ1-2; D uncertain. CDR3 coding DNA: TGTGCCAGCAGGGTTACACAGTTGCTGGGAGGCTACACCTTC. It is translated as CASRVTQLLGGYTF.